These 19 T cell receptor beta chains were sequenced from one sample in a study of T-cell memory formation after mild COVID-19 (dated by TCRdb to the early 2020s). Library generation was performed with 5' RACE. The data were produced on an Illumina NovaSeq 6000. The public reads were reprocessed in TCRdb via fastp at Q25 and MiXCR, keeping in-frame beta chains. Rows with one shared CDR3 protein collapse into an entry with the most common genes and DNA. In all, the sample holds tens of thousands of distinct CDR3 sequences, and about an eighth of those were seen once. 25% to 35% of the sample lies in the top ten. Input material: PBMCs or a T cell subset sorted from them (not recorded which). The receptors were sampled from an adult woman who had mild COVID-19 (a few samples of this study predate the infection). The sample titles of this study are shuffled in the database, so cell type and time point are left out; the donor was told from shared clones.

The rearrangement uses TRBV12-3 or TRBV12-4 and TRBJ2-4; TRBD1 matches 7 bases. V lost 6 bases and J lost 1; bases outside the gene matches: 9. This CDR3 spans 16 amino acids. CDR3 region: CASSSHRTGAKNIQYF. The CDR3 DNA sequence: TGTGCCAGCAGCTCCCACAGGACAGGTGCCAAAAACATTCAGTACTTC.

Only a few counts were recorded for this clonotype. V usage is TRBV12-3 or TRBV12-4 and J usage is TRBJ1-1; no firm D call. The CDR3 spans 14 residues. Trimming pared 3 bases from V and 1 base from J, leaving 9 bases between. The CDR3 coding sequence is TGTGCCAGCAGTTTGGGCGGGCCGAACACTGAAGCTTTCTTT. This codes for CASSLGGPNTEAFF.

There are a few counts of this clonotype. V usage is TRBV29-1 and J usage is TRBJ2-7, with D possibly matching TRBD2 (7 bases). The V end lost 5 bases, the J end lost 3 bases, and 14 bases lay between the germline ends. CDR1 and CDR2 (germline): SQVTM, ANQGSEA. The CDR3 sequence is 13 residues long. CDR3 bases: TGCAGCGTTTCAGGGGAGGGTGACTACGAGCAGTACTTC. The encoded protein is CSVSGEGDYEQYF.

The rearrangement joins TRBV11-2 to TRBJ2-7; D might be TRBD1 (5 bases). V shed 2 bases and J shed 2 bases, with 13 bases lying between them. The CDR3 runs to 15 residues. Germline V gene data show CDR1 as SGHAT and CDR2 as FQNNGV. The CDR3 bases are TGTGCCAGCAGCTTAACAGGATTTCATACCTACGAGCAGTACTTC. It yields the protein CASSLTGFHTYEQYF.

This clonotype was counted only a few times. The V call is TRBV29-1, the J call TRBJ2-7; possible D gene TRBD2, 6 bases. The CDR3 contains 14 residues. Germline V gene sequence: CDR1 SQVTM, CDR2 ANQGSEA. Between the trimmed V and J ends, which lost 3 bases and 5 bases, there was a span of 17 bases. CDR3: CSVDVGDLTDEQYF. The CDR3 coding sequence is TGCAGCGTTGATGTAGGGGACTTAACGGACGAGCAGTACTTC.

This clonotype was observed a handful of times. V usage is TRBV9 and J usage is TRBJ2-3; TRBD2 agrees at 10 bases. The germline CDR1 and CDR2 sequences are SGDLS and YYNGEE. The CDR3 has 16 residues. Trimming took 3 bases from V and 5 from J; bases not matched to a gene: 9. The CDR3 DNA reads TGTGCCAGCAGCGCCCTTCTAGCGGGAGTAGGAGATACGCAGTATTTT. Its translation: CASSALLAGVGDTQYF.

This clonotype came up a few times. This chain links TRBV7-8 with TRBJ1-5; 9 bases fit TRBD1. Trimming at V came to 4 bases and at J to 3 bases, leaving 7 bases not matched to a gene. The CDR3 contains 16 residues. Germline V CDR1 and CDR2: SGHVS, FQNEAQ. In nucleotides, the CDR3 is TGTGCCAGCAGCTCCGACAGGGGGGCTCCCAATCAGCCCCAGCATTTT. This gives the protein CASSSDRGAPNQPQHF. Combining the CDR3 with reference TRBV7-8 and TRBJ1-5 gives the whole variable domain GAGVSQSPRYKVAKRGQDVALRCDPISGHVSLFWYQQALGQGPEFLTYFQNEAQLDKSGLPSDRFFAERPEGSVSTLKIQRTQQEDSAVYLCASSSDRGAPNQPQHFGDGTRLSIL.

The V gene is TRBV25-1, the J gene TRBJ1-1, with D possibly being TRBD1 (5 bases). V shed 4 bases and J shed 0 bases, with 18 bases lying between them. The germline gives CDR1 MGHDK, CDR2 SYGVNS. The CDR3 extends over 17 amino acids. This chain's CDR3 is CASSGTLGPDLNTEAFF. CDR3 coding DNA: TGTGCCAGCAGTGGGACACTGGGACCAGATCTGAACACTGAAGCTTTCTTT.

This clonotype has more than one count but fewer than ten. The CDR3 spells CASSFGGSPLHF. CDR3 sequence (DNA): TGTGCCAGCAGTTTTGGGGGATCACCCCTCCACTTT. V is TRBV12-3 or TRBV12-4 and J is TRBJ1-6; D is possibly TRBD1 (5 bases). The CDR3 runs to 12 residues. V gave up 3 bases and J gave up 10 bases, with 7 bases separating them.

The V gene is TRBV5-1, the J gene TRBJ2-3, with 8 bases that match TRBD1. V shed 0 bases, J shed 0 bases, and the junction held 6 bases outside the gene matches. CDR3 size: 17 residues. Germline CDR1 is SGHRS and CDR2 is YFSETQ. CDR3 loop: CASSLALTGGSTDTQYF. The CDR3 DNA reads as TGCGCCAGCAGCTTGGCTCTCACAGGGGGTAGCACAGATACGCAGTATTTT. Complete variable domain (other parts from reference TRBV5-1 and TRBJ2-3): KAGVTQTPRYLIKTRGQQVTLSCSPISGHRSVSWYQQTPGQGLQFLFEYFSETQRNKGNFPGRFSGRQFSNSRSEMNVSTLELGDSALYLCASSLALTGGSTDTQYFGPGTRLTVL.

This clonotype was detected a few times. The rearrangement uses TRBV12-3 or TRBV12-4 and TRBJ2-7; weak D call: TRBD2 (5 bases). Trimming removed 8 bases at V and 2 bases at J, with 16 bases between. CDR3 size: 14 residues. CDR3 loop: CASLYLDSAYEQYF. The CDR3 nucleotides read TGTGCCAGCCTGTATCTGGACTCAGCCTACGAGCAGTACTTC.

This chain connects TRBV4-3 to TRBJ2-1; 7 bases match TRBD2. The CDR3 loop spans 17 amino acids. Germline assignment: CDR1 LGHNA and CDR2 YSLEER. The V gene end was trimmed by 0 bases and the J gene end by 2 bases; junction bases not matched to a gene: 7. The CDR3 nucleotides are TGCGCCAGCAGCCAAGATGCGGGCCTAGCGGCCTACAATGAGCAGTTCTTC. Translation: CASSQDAGLAAYNEQFF.

V is TRBV29-1 and J is TRBJ2-1; D might be TRBD2 (6 bases). V dropped 4 bases and J dropped 5 bases, with 18 bases sitting between them. The CDR3 has 15 amino acids. Germline CDR1 reads SQVTM; CDR2 reads ANQGSEA. In nucleotides, the CDR3 is TGCAGCGTTGTAGCGGTGGGACTCCAGAACAATGAGCAGTTCTTC. Translating gives CSVVAVGLQNNEQFF.

V usage is TRBV7-9 and J usage is TRBJ2-5, with 7 positions matching TRBD1. Germline CDR1 is SEHNR and CDR2 is FQNEAQ (reference sequence). The CDR3 is 17 residues long. Trimming took 6 bases from V and 3 from J; bases not matched to a gene: 16. The CDR3 protein is CASRIDAEDRVEETQYF. In DNA form, the CDR3 reads TGTGCCAGCAGAATCGACGCCGAAGACAGGGTCGAAGAGACCCAGTACTTC.

The V call is TRBV9, the J call TRBJ1-2; D is unclear. The V end lost 0 bases, the J end lost 3 bases, and 6 bases lay between the germline ends. The CDR3 runs 13 residues. Germline-derived CDR1 and CDR2 are SGDLS and YYNGEE. CDR3 residues: CASSVASDYGYTF. CDR3 nucleotide sequence: TGTGCCAGCAGCGTAGCCTCGGACTATGGCTACACCTTC.

This chain links TRBV20-1 with TRBJ1-1, with 9 bases fitting TRBD1. The CDR3 totals 16 residues. Germline CDR1 DFQATT, CDR2 SNEGSKA (reference sequence). V lost 5 bases, J lost 2 bases, and 12 bases stayed unmatched. CDR3 amino acids: CSAGNRDRVFNTEAFF. The CDR3 DNA reads TGCAGTGCTGGAAACCGGGACAGGGTGTTTAACACTGAAGCTTTCTTT.

This clonotype was recorded only once. The chain has TRBV5-1 and TRBJ1-2, with D tentatively TRBD1 (6 bases). The ends were cut back, 3 bases at V and 3 bases at J, with 18 bases in the middle. The CDR3 consists of 16 residues. Per the germline V gene, CDR1 is SGHRS and CDR2 is YFSETQ. The CDR3 loop is CASSSQETGLHYGYTF. Written as DNA, the CDR3 is TGCGCCAGCAGCTCGCAGGAGACAGGACTTCACTATGGCTACACCTTC.

This clonotype has a handful of counts. This rearrangement joins TRBV6-1 to TRBJ1-4, with TRBD1 as a possible D gene (5 bases). In germline, CDR1 is MNHNS, CDR2 SASEGT. CDR3 length: 14 residues. V was shortened by 2 bases and J by 8 bases, with 12 bases between the two germline ends. For the CDR3, the DNA is TGTGCCAGCAGTGAAATCGGCAGGGCGGAAAAACTGTTTTTT. Encoded protein: CASSEIGRAEKLFF.

Ten or more counts support this clonotype. This chain joins TRBV7-2 and TRBJ2-1; D is ambiguous. The germline CDR1 and CDR2 sequences are SGHTA and FQGNSA. V lost 5 bases, J lost 1 base, and 6 bases lay in between. The CDR3 extends over 13 amino acids. CDR3 amino acids: CASSPPSYNEQFF. The CDR3 region has the DNA TGTGCCAGCAGCCCCCCATCCTACAATGAGCAGTTCTTC.